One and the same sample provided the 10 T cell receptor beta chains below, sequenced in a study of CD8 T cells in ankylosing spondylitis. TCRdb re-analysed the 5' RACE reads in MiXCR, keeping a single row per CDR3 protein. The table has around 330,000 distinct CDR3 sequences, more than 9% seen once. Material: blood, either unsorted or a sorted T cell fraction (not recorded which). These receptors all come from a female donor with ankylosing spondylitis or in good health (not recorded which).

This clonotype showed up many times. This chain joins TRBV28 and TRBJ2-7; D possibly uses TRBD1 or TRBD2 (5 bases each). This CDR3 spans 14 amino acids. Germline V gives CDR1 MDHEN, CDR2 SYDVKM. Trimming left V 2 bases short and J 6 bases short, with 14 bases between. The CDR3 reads CASSLGWRGVEQYF. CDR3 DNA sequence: TGTGCCAGCAGTTTAGGTTGGAGAGGGGTCGAGCAGTACTTC.

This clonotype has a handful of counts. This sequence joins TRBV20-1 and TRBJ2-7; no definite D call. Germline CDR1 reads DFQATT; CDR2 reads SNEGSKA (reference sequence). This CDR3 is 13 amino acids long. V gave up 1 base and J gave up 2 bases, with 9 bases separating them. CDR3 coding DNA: TGCAGTGCTAGAGGAAGAACTGCCTACGAGCAGTACTTC. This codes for CSARGRTAYEQYF.

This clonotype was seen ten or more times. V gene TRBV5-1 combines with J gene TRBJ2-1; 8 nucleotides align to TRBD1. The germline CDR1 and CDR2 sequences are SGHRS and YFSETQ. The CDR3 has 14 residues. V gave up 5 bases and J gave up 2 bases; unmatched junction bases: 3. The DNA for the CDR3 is TGCGCCAGCAGGATGGACAGGGCCTACAATGAGCAGTTCTTC. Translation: CASRMDRAYNEQFF. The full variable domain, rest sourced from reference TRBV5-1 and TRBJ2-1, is KAGVTQTPRYLIKTRGQQVTLSCSPISGHRSVSWYQQTPGQGLQFLFEYFSETQRNKGNFPGRFSGRQFSNSRSEMNVSTLELGDSALYLCASRMDRAYNEQFFGPGTRLTVL.

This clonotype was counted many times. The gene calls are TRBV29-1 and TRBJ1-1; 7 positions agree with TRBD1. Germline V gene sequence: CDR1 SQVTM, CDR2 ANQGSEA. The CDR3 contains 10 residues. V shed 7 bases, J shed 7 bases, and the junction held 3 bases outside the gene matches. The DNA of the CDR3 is TGCAGCGCTAGGGACAGTGAAGCTTTCTTT. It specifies CSARDSEAFF. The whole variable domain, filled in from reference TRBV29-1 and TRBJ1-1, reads SAVISQKPSRDICQRGTSLTIQCQVDSQVTMMFWYRQQPGQSLTLIATANQGSEATYESGFVIDKFPISRPNLTFSTLTVSNMSPEDSSIYLCSARDSEAFFGQGTRLTVV.

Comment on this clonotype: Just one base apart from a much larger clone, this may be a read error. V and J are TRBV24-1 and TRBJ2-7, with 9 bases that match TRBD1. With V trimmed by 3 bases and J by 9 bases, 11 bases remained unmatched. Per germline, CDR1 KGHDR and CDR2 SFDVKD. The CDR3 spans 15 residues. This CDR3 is CATSDLRDRENVQYF. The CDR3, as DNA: TGTGCCACCAGTGATCTCCGGGACAGGGAAAACGTGCAGTACTTC.

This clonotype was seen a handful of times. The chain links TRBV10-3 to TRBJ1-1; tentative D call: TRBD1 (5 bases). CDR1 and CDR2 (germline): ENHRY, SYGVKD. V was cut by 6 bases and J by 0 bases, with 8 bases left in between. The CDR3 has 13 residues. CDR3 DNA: TGTGCCATCAGCGGACACTTGAACACTGAAGCTTTCTTT. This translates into CAISGHLNTEAFF.

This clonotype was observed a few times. CDR3 amino acids: CSATLTGLPRSFF. DNA for the CDR3: TGCAGTGCTACCCTCACGGGGCTTCCCCGGTCCTTCTTC. This rearrangement joins TRBV20-1 to TRBJ2-1; D possibly matches TRBD1 or TRBD2 (5 bases each). V lost 4 bases and J lost 16, with 23 bases in between. From germline, CDR1 is DFQATT and CDR2 SNEGSKA (reference sequence). There are 13 residues in the CDR3.

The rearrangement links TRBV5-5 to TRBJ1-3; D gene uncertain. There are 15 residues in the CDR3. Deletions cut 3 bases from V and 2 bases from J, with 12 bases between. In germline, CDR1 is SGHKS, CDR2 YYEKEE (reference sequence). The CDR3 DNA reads TGTGCCAGCAGCTGGGAGCGGGGAGCTGGAAACACCATATATTTT. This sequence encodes CASSWERGAGNTIYF.

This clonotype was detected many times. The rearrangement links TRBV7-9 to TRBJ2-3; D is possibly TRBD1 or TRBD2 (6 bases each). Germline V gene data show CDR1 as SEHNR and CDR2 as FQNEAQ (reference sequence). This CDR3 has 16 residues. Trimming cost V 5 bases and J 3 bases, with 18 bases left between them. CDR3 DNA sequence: TGTGCCAGCAGCCCCCTTGAGGGGGGCAGTACAGATACGCAGTATTTT. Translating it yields CASSPLEGGSTDTQYF.

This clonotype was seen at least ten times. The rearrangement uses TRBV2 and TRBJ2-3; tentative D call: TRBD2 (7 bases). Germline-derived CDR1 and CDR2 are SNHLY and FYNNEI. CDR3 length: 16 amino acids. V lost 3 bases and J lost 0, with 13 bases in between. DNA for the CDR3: TGTGCCAGCAGTGAGGGGGCCGGGGGGAGCACAGATACGCAGTATTTT. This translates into CASSEGAGGSTDTQYF.